This T cell receptor beta chain stems from a study of OX40 agonist ivuxolimab in advanced cancers. Collection of blood occurred at baseline, at cycle 4 day 1, and at cycle 7 day 1. Study-wide points: Among the lowest peripheral clonal expansion occurred in 0.1-3.0 mg/kg partial responders. At 0.1 to 3.0 mg/kg, clonal expansion of CD4+ and CD8+ blood T cells had occurred by week 6. Antigen targets of the expanded peripheral T cells went undetermined.

The assay was immunoSEQ multiplex PCR, and TCRdb's table has in-frame clones only and misses some. The sample holds more than 40,000 clones; 60% to 80% are singletons and the top ten take roughly 2%. A word on this clone: Antigen: not known.

This CDR3 has 12 amino acids. Trimming cost V 8 bases and J 3 bases, with 10 bases left between them. CDR1 and CDR2 from the germline V gene are LNHDA and SQIVND (reference sequence). The chain links TRBV19 to TRBJ1-2, with D possibly matching TRBD1 (5 bases). The source material was CD4+ or CD8+ T cells sorted from blood, sampled in a trial of the OX40 agonist ivuxolimab. The sequence derives from an adult with an advanced solid tumor such as melanoma, head and neck, liver or kidney cancer. The CDR3 nucleotides read TGTGCCAGTGGGGCGAGAGACTATGGCTACACCTTC. It is translated as CASGARDYGYTF.